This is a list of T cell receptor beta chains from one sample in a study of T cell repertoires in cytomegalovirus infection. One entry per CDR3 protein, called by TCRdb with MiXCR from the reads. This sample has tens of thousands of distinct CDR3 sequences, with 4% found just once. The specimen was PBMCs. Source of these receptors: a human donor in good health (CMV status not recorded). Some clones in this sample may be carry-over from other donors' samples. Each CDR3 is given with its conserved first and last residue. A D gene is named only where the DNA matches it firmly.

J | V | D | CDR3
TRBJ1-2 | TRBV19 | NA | CASSDPWNYGYTF
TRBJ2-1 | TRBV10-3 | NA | CAISQKAQFNEQFF
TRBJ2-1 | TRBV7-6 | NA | CASSLAVGRSYNEQFF
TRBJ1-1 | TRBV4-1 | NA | CASSQRKTGHDGGTEAFF
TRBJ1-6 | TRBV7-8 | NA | CASSRRSRQPNSPLHF
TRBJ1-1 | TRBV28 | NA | CASTDPGHLNTEAFF
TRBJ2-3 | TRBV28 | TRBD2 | CASSPLAGGDTQYF
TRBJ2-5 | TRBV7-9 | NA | CASSQGGWSETQYF
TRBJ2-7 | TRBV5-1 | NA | CASSFESSSYEQYF
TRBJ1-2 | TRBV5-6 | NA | CASSLIDRKNYGYTF
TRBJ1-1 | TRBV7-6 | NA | CASSRRAEGWEKTFF
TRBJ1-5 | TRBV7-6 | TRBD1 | CASADRGNQPQHF
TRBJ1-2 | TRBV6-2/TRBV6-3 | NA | CASRVDGNYGYTF
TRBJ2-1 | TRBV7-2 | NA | CASSPTRSSYNEQFF